Listed here are 30 T cell receptor beta chains from one sample, sequenced in a study of CD8 T cells in ankylosing spondylitis (dated by TCRdb to 2016 to 2017). The protocol used for the library was 5' RACE. TCRdb lists the instrument as Illumina HiSeq 2500. TCRdb redid the processing of the public reads, applying fastp at Q25 and MiXCR, and retained in-frame beta chains. Each entry is one CDR3 protein sequence, shown with its most common DNA and genes. Present in this sample are 200,000 to 300,000 distinct CDR3 sequences, about 10% of which were seen just once. 2.6% of the sample belongs to the ten largest clones. The material sequenced was blood, either unsorted or a sorted T cell fraction (not recorded which). All receptors derive from a male donor with ankylosing spondylitis or in good health (not recorded which).

This clonotype was counted many times. This chain connects TRBV20-1 to TRBJ2-3, with 9 positions matching TRBD2. Germline CDR1 DFQATT, CDR2 SNEGSKA (reference sequence). V lost 0 bases to trimming and J lost 4 bases; unmatched junction nucleotides: 8. The CDR3 is 16 amino acids. The CDR3 is CSAREGAGGEADTQYF. The CDR3 DNA reads as TGCAGTGCTAGAGAGGGCGCGGGAGGGGAGGCAGATACGCAGTATTTT.

The chain links TRBV9 to TRBJ2-7, with D maybe TRBD1 (6 bases). The germline gives CDR1 SGDLS, CDR2 YYNGEE. The CDR3 totals 13 residues. Deletions cut 3 bases from V and 4 bases from J, with 11 bases between. As DNA, the CDR3 is TGTGCCAGCAGCGACTACCAGGGGTACGAGCAGTACTTC. This sequence encodes CASSDYQGYEQYF.

This clonotype turned up a few times. This chain joins TRBV2 and TRBJ1-4; maybe TRBD1 (6 bases). Germline V gene sequence: CDR1 SNHLY, CDR2 FYNNEI. The CDR3 is 15 residues long. V was cut by 1 base and J by 7 bases, with 13 bases left in between. The CDR3 sequence: CASSEVRGGGEKLFF. The CDR3 region has the DNA TGTGCCAGCAGTGAAGTCAGAGGAGGGGGTGAAAAACTGTTTTTT.

The CDR3 sequence: CASDPGYGNQPQHF. The CDR3 DNA follows: TGTGCCAGCGACCCGGGGTACGGCAATCAGCCCCAGCATTTT. This chain joins TRBV7-9 and TRBJ1-5; D remains unclear. The CDR3 has 14 amino acids. With 8 bases removed from V and 2 bases from J, the gap between germline ends came to 13 bases. Germline loops: CDR1 SEHNR, CDR2 FQNEAQ (reference sequence). Combining the CDR3 with reference TRBV7-9 and TRBJ1-5 gives the whole variable domain DTGVSQNPRHKITKRGQNVTFRCDPISEHNRLYWYRQTLGQGPEFLTYFQNEAQLEKSRLLSDRFSAERPKGSFSTLEIQRTEQGDSAMYLCASDPGYGNQPQHFGDGTRLSIL.

This clonotype appeared a few times. V is TRBV4-1 and J is TRBJ1-1, with a weak D call TRBD1 (5 bases). The CDR3 runs 14 residues. V lost 6 bases and J 2 bases, leaving 13 bases between the germline ends. CDR1 MGHRA and CDR2 YSYEKL come from the germline V gene. In nucleotides, the CDR3 is TGCGCCAGCAGTCGCCTCGACAGCAACACTGAAGCTTTCTTT. Amino acids: CASSRLDSNTEAFF.

The CDR3 sequence: CASSTRGRYEQYF. The CDR3 DNA reads TGTGCCAGCAGCACTCGGGGTCGGTACGAGCAGTACTTC. The chain employs TRBV7-8 and TRBJ2-7; perhaps TRBD2 as D (5 bases). From germline, CDR1 is SGHVS and CDR2 FQNEAQ. Trimming pared 5 bases from V and 4 bases from J, leaving 12 bases between. This CDR3 has 13 residues.

The sample holds many counts of this clonotype. The CDR3 bases are TGTGCCAGCAGTCAAGGTTGGCGGGGGCGCCAAGAGACCCAGTACTTC. Translating gives CASSQGWRGRQETQYF. This chain joins TRBV7-2 and TRBJ2-5, with a possible D match to TRBD2 (7 bases). The CDR3 sequence is 16 residues long. Trimming left V 6 bases short and J 1 base short, with 18 bases between. Germline V lookup: CDR1 SGHTA, CDR2 FQGNSA.

This clonotype was detected only a few times. The rearrangement uses TRBV29-1 and TRBJ2-1; 10 nucleotides agree with TRBD1. This CDR3 comprises 13 residues. Germline V CDR1 and CDR2: SQVTM, ANQGSEA. The junction had 5 bases not matched to a gene; V was cut back by 4 bases and J by 8 bases. DNA of the CDR3: TGCAGCGTTGCGGACAGGGGGGACTATGAGCAGTTCTTC. It is translated as CSVADRGDYEQFF.

A few counts support this clonotype. This chain connects TRBV12-3 or TRBV12-4 to TRBJ1-2, with D tentatively TRBD1 (5 bases). Trimming stripped 4 bases from V and 4 bases from J, with 10 bases between. The CDR3 runs to 13 residues. This chain's CDR3 is CASSSQGFYGYTF. CDR3 coding DNA: TGTGCCAGCAGTTCCCAGGGATTCTATGGCTACACCTTC.

The V gene is TRBV29-1, the J gene TRBJ2-1; TRBD2 matches at 8 bases. Germline trimming cut 6 bases from V and 9 bases from J; bases unmatched to any gene: 13. The CDR3 is made up of 14 amino acids. Germline V gives CDR1 SQVTM, CDR2 ANQGSEA. For the CDR3, the DNA is TGCAGCGTGGCTCCGGGACTAGAGTCTATTGAGCAGTTCTTC. Its protein is CSVAPGLESIEQFF.

The table lists this clonotype with a count of one. Its ends do not fully match the called genes, so a read error is possible. The rearrangement uses TRBV10-1 and TRBJ2-6, with D possibly TRBD2 on 5 matching bases. The germline V gene has CDR1 WNHNN and CDR2 SYGVQD (reference sequence). The length of the CDR3 is 16 residues. For the CDR3, the DNA is TGCACCAGCAGTGAGGGTGCGCTCTCTGGGGCCAACGTCCTGACTTTC. This codes for CTSSEGALSGANVLTF.

This clonotype showed up many times. CDR3 nucleotide sequence: TGTGCCATCAGTGAGTCTGGAAGCCCCAAGACCCAGTACTTC. Translation gives CAISESGSPKTQYF. The chain uses TRBV10-3 and TRBJ2-5; D uncertain. The CDR3 is 14 residues long. The V and J ends lost 0 bases and 6 bases respectively, with 11 bases between them. Per the germline V gene, CDR1 is ENHRY and CDR2 is SYGVKD.

This clonotype was seen at least ten times. The V call is TRBV12-3 or TRBV12-4, the J call TRBJ2-1, with D perhaps TRBD1 or TRBD2 (5 bases each). V lost 7 bases and J lost 2, with 15 bases in between. The CDR3 consists of 15 residues. CDR3 sequence (DNA): TGTGCCAGCACACTCGGTGGGGGACCCTACAATGAGCAGTTCTTC. Protein product: CASTLGGGPYNEQFF.

This clonotype was seen many times. The genes are TRBV2 and TRBJ2-6, with TRBD1 matching 9 bases. In germline, CDR1 is SNHLY, CDR2 FYNNEI. The CDR3 spans 17 residues. The V segment lost 8 bases and the J segment 2 bases; nucleotides outside the gene matches: 10. This CDR3 is CASGPGTGSPGANVLTF. The CDR3 DNA reads TGTGCCAGCGGTCCCGGGACAGGGAGCCCTGGGGCCAACGTCCTGACTTTC.

This clonotype was seen repeatedly, ten times or more. The DNA of the CDR3 is TGTGCCAGCACCTTGGGGGGAAATTTGGTAAATGAGCAGTTCTTC. Protein sequence: CASTLGGNLVNEQFF. The chain links TRBV12-3 or TRBV12-4 to TRBJ2-1, with D maybe TRBD2 (6 bases). The germline V and J ends were trimmed by 7 bases and 7 bases, with 20 bases remaining between them. The CDR3 has 15 residues.

Ten or more counts support this clonotype. This chain links TRBV5-4 with TRBJ1-4; D gene unclear. Trimming removed 4 bases from V and 7 bases from J, with 14 bases in between. The CDR3 extends over 14 amino acids. From germline, CDR1 is SGHNT and CDR2 YYREEE (reference sequence). CDR3 loop: CASSIGTTSEKLFF. The CDR3 coding sequence is TGTGCCAGCAGCATCGGAACGACATCTGAAAAACTGTTTTTT. Looking up the rest from reference TRBV5-4 and TRBJ1-4 gives the full variable domain: ETGVTQSPTHLIKTRGQQVTLRCSSQSGHNTVSWYQQALGQGPQFIFQYYREEENGRGNFPPRFSGLQFPNYSSELNVNALELDDSALYLCASSIGTTSEKLFFGSGTQLSVL.

There are many counts of this clonotype. The chain recombines TRBV2 with TRBJ1-1, with TRBD1 as a possible D gene (5 bases). Germline CDR1 and CDR2: SNHLY and FYNNEI. V was trimmed by 6 bases and J by 7 bases, leaving 18 bases between them. The CDR3 has 14 residues. CDR3 bases: TGTGCCAGCAGGAGGGGCGTCGCGGGGGATGAAGCTTTCTTT. This gives the protein CASRRGVAGDEAFF.

There are many counts of this clonotype. The CDR3 here is CASSLYPDRGETQYF. CDR3 bases: TGTGCCAGCAGCCTATATCCGGACCGGGGGGAGACCCAGTACTTC. The chain links TRBV6-1 to TRBJ2-5; D may be TRBD2 (6 bases). V lost 6 bases, J lost 5 bases, and 19 bases lay in between. This CDR3 contains 15 residues. From germline, CDR1 is MNHNS and CDR2 SASEGT.

This clonotype has ten or more counts. V is TRBV5-8 and J is TRBJ2-1, with 11 bases matching TRBD2. The CDR3 is made up of 17 amino acids. The germline CDR1 and CDR2 sequences are SGHTS and YDEGEE. V lost 4 bases, J lost 4 bases, and 10 bases stayed unmatched. CDR3 in amino acids: CASSPEPGTSGYNEQFF. The CDR3 DNA follows: TGTGCCAGCAGCCCGGAACCCGGGACTAGCGGTTACAATGAGCAGTTCTTC.

This clonotype was counted a few times. The chain carries TRBV7-2 and TRBJ1-5; D remains ambiguous. Germline CDR1 is SGHTA and CDR2 is FQGNSA. The CDR3 has 16 amino acids. V was clipped by 5 bases and J by 1 base, with 15 bases between them. CDR3 sequence: CASSLYTGLSNQPQHF. The CDR3, as DNA: TGTGCCAGCAGCCTCTATACCGGGTTAAGCAATCAGCCCCAGCATTTT.

This clonotype came up a few times. The chain employs TRBV30 and TRBJ2-7; TRBD2 aligns across 10 bases. J was trimmed by 6 bases and V by 3 bases; bases with no gene match: 11. The germline CDR1 and CDR2 sequences are GTSNPN and SVGIG (reference sequence). The CDR3 extends over 15 amino acids. The CDR3 region has the DNA TGTGCCTGGAGGCACTACCCTGGACTAGCGGCCGAGCAGTACTTC. It codes for CAWRHYPGLAAEQYF.

This clonotype was counted many times. The chain has TRBV7-6 and TRBJ2-3; D possibly corresponds to TRBD2 (6 bases). Germline lookup yields CDR1 SGHVS and CDR2 FNYEAQ. CDR3 length: 12 amino acids. Trimming removed 5 bases from V and 8 bases from J, with 11 bases in between. CDR3 in DNA: TGTGCCAGCAGCCCGACCGGGGGTACGCAGTATTTT. It encodes CASSPTGGTQYF.

This clonotype was counted ten times or more. The J gene is TRBJ2-7, the V gene TRBV2; 11 nucleotides line up with TRBD1. CDR3 size: 16 residues. After removal of 6 bases from V and 6 bases from J, the junction contained 13 bases not matched to a gene. Germline CDR1 and CDR2: SNHLY and FYNNEI. The CDR3 sequence is CASSTRGQGAQAEQYF. As DNA, the CDR3 is TGTGCCAGCAGCACCCGAGGACAGGGGGCGCAGGCCGAGCAGTACTTC.

In its sample, this clonotype was seen a few times. This chain joins TRBV2 and TRBJ2-7, with D uncertain. Germline lookup yields CDR1 SNHLY and CDR2 FYNNEI. Trimming took 0 bases from V and 0 from J, leaving 9 bases between them. This CDR3 comprises 15 residues. CDR3 coding DNA: TGTGCCAGCAGTGAAGCCCCGGTGCCCTCCTACGAGCAGTACTTC. This sequence encodes CASSEAPVPSYEQYF.

This clonotype was seen at least ten times. The rearrangement links TRBV4-1 to TRBJ2-5, with D perhaps TRBD1 (7 bases). The CDR3 runs to 15 residues. Between the trimmed V and J ends, which lost 3 bases and 2 bases, there was a span of 13 bases. Germline loops: CDR1 MGHRA, CDR2 YSYEKL. The CDR3 spells CASSHGQGGQETQYF. The CDR3 DNA sequence: TGCGCCAGCAGCCACGGGCAGGGGGGTCAAGAGACCCAGTACTTC.

Many counts were recorded for this clonotype. The chain employs TRBV10-3 and TRBJ1-1; a weak D match, TRBD1 (6 bases). This CDR3 is built from 14 residues. Germline CDR1 and CDR2: ENHRY and SYGVKD. Trimming pared 5 bases from V and 3 bases from J, leaving 13 bases between. The CDR3: CAISPGQSDTEAFF. The CDR3 DNA reads TGTGCCATCAGTCCCGGACAGTCGGACACTGAAGCTTTCTTT.

This clonotype turned up a few times. The V call is TRBV30, the J call TRBJ2-1, with 8 bases that match TRBD2. Germline assignment: CDR1 GTSNPN and CDR2 SVGIG (reference sequence). The CDR3 totals 14 residues. V trimming: 3 bases; J trimming: 8 bases; junction bases outside the gene matches: 9. The CDR3 DNA follows: TGTGCCTGGAGAGTGGGACTAGATTTCGATGAGCAGTTCTTC. It specifies CAWRVGLDFDEQFF. Drawing the rest from reference TRBV30 and TRBJ2-1, the complete variable domain is SQTIHQWPATLVQPVGSPLSLECTVEGTSNPNLYWYRQAAGRGLQLLFYSVGIGQISSEVPQNLSASRPQDRQFILSSKKLLLSDSGFYLCAWRVGLDFDEQFFGPGTRLTVL.

This chain uses TRBV6-2 or TRBV6-3 with TRBJ1-5; 7 nucleotides align to TRBD1. Per the germline V gene, CDR1 is MNHEY and CDR2 is SVGEGT. V shed 6 bases, J shed 3 bases, and the junction held 2 bases outside the gene matches. CDR3 length: 13 amino acids. The CDR3 coding sequence is TGTGCCAGCAGCGGGACAGTCAATCAGCCCCAGCATTTT. It is translated as CASSGTVNQPQHF.

In its sample, this clonotype was seen a few times. One junction end does not reproduce the germline sequence, and a read error may be involved. The chain joins TRBV7-2 to TRBJ2-1, with 15 bases that match TRBD2. Germline V gene lookup returns CDR1 SGHTA and CDR2 FQGNSA. The CDR3 has 16 residues. The CDR3 region has the DNA TGTGCCAGCAGCACCCCGGGACTAGCGGGAGGACTACCGGGTGTCTTC. Its protein is CASSTPGLAGGLPGVF.

In this sample, this clonotype turned up many times. The chain combines TRBV4-2 with TRBJ2-1, with D perhaps TRBD1 or TRBD2 (5 bases each). Between the trimmed V and J ends, which lost 0 bases and 3 bases, there was a span of 24 bases. Germline V gene lookup returns CDR1 LGHNA and CDR2 YNFKEQ. This CDR3 region has 20 residues. CDR3 residues: CASSQDVPRGVGVYYNEQFF. The DNA of the CDR3 is TGTGCCAGCAGCCAAGATGTCCCCCGAGGGGTGGGTGTATACTACAATGAGCAGTTCTTC.